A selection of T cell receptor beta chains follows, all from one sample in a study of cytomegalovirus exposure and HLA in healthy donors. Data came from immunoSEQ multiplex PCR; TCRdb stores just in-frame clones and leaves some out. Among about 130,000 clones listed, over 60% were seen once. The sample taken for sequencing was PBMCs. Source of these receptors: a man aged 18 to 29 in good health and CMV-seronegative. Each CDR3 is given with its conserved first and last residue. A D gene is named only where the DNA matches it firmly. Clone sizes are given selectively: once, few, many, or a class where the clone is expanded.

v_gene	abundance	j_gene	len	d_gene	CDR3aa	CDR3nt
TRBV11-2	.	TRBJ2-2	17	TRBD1	CASRSIRDRGNTGELFF	TGTGCCAGCAGATCGATCCGGGACAGGGGGAACACCGGGGAGCTGTTTTTT
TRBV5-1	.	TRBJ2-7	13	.	CASSSGNSGEQYF	TGCGCCAGCAGCTCGGGCAATTCAGGGGAGCAGTACTTC
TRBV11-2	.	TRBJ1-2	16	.	CASSLEIGQRNYGYTF	TGTGCCAGCAGCTTAGAAATAGGACAGCGGAACTATGGCTACACCTTC
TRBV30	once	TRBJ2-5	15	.	CAWSAWTASQETQYF	TGTGCCTGGAGTGCCTGGACAGCGAGCCAAGAGACCCAGTACTTC
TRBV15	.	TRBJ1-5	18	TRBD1	CATSRDSGTGVGNQPQHF	TGTGCCACCAGCAGAGATTCAGGGACAGGGGTGGGTAATCAGCCCCAGCATTTT
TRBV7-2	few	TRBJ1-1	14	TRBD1	CASSSGQANTEAFF	TGTGCCAGCAGCTCAGGACAGGCCAACACTGAAGCTTTCTTT
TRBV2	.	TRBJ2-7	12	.	CASSPDSHEQYF	TGTGCCAGCAGTCCGGACAGCCACGAGCAGTACTTC
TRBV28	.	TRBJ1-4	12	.	CASSWGLRKLFF	TGTGCCAGCAGCTGGGGGCTGAGAAAACTGTTTTTT
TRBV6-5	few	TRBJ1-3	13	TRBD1	CASSYGQGNTIYF	TGTGCCAGCAGTTACGGACAGGGGAACACCATATATTTT
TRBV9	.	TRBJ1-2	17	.	CASSVAVSGRQGGGYTF	TGTGCCAGCAGCGTAGCTGTAAGCGGGAGGCAGGGCGGCGGCTACACCTTC
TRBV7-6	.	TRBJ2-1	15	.	CASSLGGINYNEQFF	TGTGCCAGCAGCTTAGGCGGGATAAACTACAATGAGCAGTTCTTC
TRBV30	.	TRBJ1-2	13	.	CAWNEGGIYGYTF	TGTGCCTGGAATGAGGGGGGGATCTATGGCTACACCTTC
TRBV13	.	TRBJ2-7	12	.	CASSSLGAEQYF	TGTGCCAGCAGCTCCCTGGGGGCCGAGCAGTACTTC
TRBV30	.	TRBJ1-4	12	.	CAWRQFSEKLFF	TGTGCCTGGAGACAGTTCTCCGAAAAACTGTTTTTT
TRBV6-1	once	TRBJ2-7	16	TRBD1	CASSDPGQVLSYEQYF	TGTGCCAGCAGTGATCCGGGACAGGTGCTCTCCTACGAGCAGTACTTC
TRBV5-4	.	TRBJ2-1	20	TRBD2	CASSRQGPGLAGSFVDEQFF	TGTGCCAGCAGCCGGCAAGGACCGGGACTAGCGGGATCATTCGTGGATGAGCAGTTCTTC
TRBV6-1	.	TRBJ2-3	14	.	CASILAVSTDTQYF	TGTGCCAGCATCTTAGCGGTTAGCACAGATACGCAGTATTTT
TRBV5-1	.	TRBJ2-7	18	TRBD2	CASSRGLAGGPGGGEQYF	TGCGCCAGCAGCCGTGGACTAGCGGGAGGGCCTGGCGGCGGCGAGCAGTACTTC
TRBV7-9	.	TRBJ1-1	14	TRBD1	CASSADRGAIEAFF	TGTGCCAGCAGCGCCGACAGGGGAGCCATAGAAGCTTTCTTT
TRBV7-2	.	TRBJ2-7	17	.	CASSQEPQGGSSYEQYF	TGTGCCAGCAGCCAAGAGCCCCAGGGCGGTAGCTCCTACGAGCAGTACTTC
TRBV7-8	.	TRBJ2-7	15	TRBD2	CASSLRPSGAGEQYF	TGTGCCAGCAGCTTACGGCCTAGCGGGGCCGGCGAGCAGTACTTC
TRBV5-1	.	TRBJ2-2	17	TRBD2	CASSGRLAAGGGGELFF	TGCGCCAGCAGCGGAAGACTAGCGGCAGGCGGAGGCGGGGAGCTGTTTTTT
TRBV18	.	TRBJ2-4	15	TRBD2	CASSLRSGSVNIQYF	TGTGCCAGCTCCCTCAGGAGCGGGAGTGTGAACATTCAGTACTTC
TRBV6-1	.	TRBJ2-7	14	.	CATSTRLSSYEQYF	TGTGCCACCTCGACTAGGTTAAGCTCCTACGAGCAGTACTTC
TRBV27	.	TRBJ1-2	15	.	CASSFRRPMDYGYTF	TGTGCCAGCAGTTTTCGCAGGCCGATGGACTATGGCTACACCTTC
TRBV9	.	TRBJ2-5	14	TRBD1	CASSVSPTGETQYF	TGTGCCAGCAGCGTTTCTCCGACAGGGGAGACCCAGTACTTC
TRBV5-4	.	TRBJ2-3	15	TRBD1	CASSRLRDRQDTQYF	TGTGCCAGCAGCCGGCTCCGGGACAGGCAAGATACGCAGTATTTT
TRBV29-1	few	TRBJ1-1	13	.	CSVEGGRRTEAFF	TGCAGCGTTGAGGGGGGGCGCAGAACTGAAGCTTTCTTT
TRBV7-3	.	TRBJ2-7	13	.	CASSLKQDYEQYF	TGTGCCAGCAGCTTAAAACAGGACTACGAGCAGTACTTC